What follows are 21 T cell receptor beta chains derived from one specimen sequenced in a study of CD8+ T cells in alopecia areata. Regarding treatment: oral pan-JAK inhibitor, 5-10 mg twice daily. Following extraction, RNA underwent reverse transcription to cDNA, which served as the sequencing template. The data were produced by immunoSEQ multiplex PCR, yet TCRdb's version contains in-frame clones alone and is incomplete. The table includes tens of thousands of clones, about two thirds detected once. The specimen comprised CD8+ T cells sorted from blood, sampled around week 44, from a patient treated with tofacitinib. These receptors all come from a human donor with alopecia areata.

The table lists this clone with a count of one. The CDR3 here is CASSFKAWGETQYF. In DNA, the CDR3 is TGTGCCAGCAGCTTTAAGGCTTGGGGGGAGACCCAGTACTTC. The gene calls are TRBV5-5 and TRBJ2-5, with D perhaps matching TRBD1 or TRBD2 (5 bases each). The CDR3 has 14 amino acids. Trimming took off 2 bases at V and 5 bases at J, with 13 bases between the two ends. The V gene's germline CDR1 is SGHKS and CDR2 YYEKEE (reference sequence).

The rearrangement uses TRBV2 and TRBJ2-5; D may be TRBD2 (5 bases). The length of the CDR3 is 16 residues. V gave up 0 bases and J gave up 2 bases, with 13 bases separating them. The germline V gene encodes CDR1 SNHLY and CDR2 FYNNEI. This CDR3 reads CASSEAVAGQQETQYF. In nucleotides, the CDR3 is TGTGCCAGCAGTGAAGCAGTGGCGGGCCAACAAGAGACCCAGTACTTC.

Regarding this clone: The sample carries other DNA sequences with the same CDR3. The chain links TRBV27 to TRBJ2-1; 10 bases are shared with TRBD2. This CDR3 has 15 amino acids. The J segment lost 6 bases and the V segment lost 0 bases, leaving 2 bases of the junction unmatched. Germline-derived CDR1 and CDR2 are MNHEY and SMNVEV (reference sequence). The CDR3 reads CASSLSASGGNEQFF. For the CDR3, the DNA is TGTGCCAGCAGTTTATCGGCTAGCGGGGGCAATGAGCAGTTCTTC.

CDR3 sequence: CASSQEGGGQETQYF. As DNA, the CDR3 is TGCGCCAGCAGCCAAGAGGGAGGGGGGCAAGAGACCCAGTACTTC. This chain joins TRBV4-3 and TRBJ2-5; the D gene is possibly TRBD2 (7 bases). Per the germline V gene, CDR1 is LGHNA and CDR2 is YSLEER. Trimming took 0 bases from V and 2 from J, leaving 10 bases between them. This CDR3 has 15 residues.

The chain recombines TRBV13 with TRBJ1-2; D is unresolved. The CDR3 consists of 15 residues. Germline CDR1 and CDR2: PRHDT and FYEKMQ (reference sequence). The V end lost 0 bases, the J end lost 2 bases, and 10 bases lay between the germline ends. The CDR3 is CASSLGGKPNYGYTF. The DNA for the CDR3 is TGTGCCAGCAGCTTAGGAGGGAAACCGAACTATGGCTACACCTTC.

The chain links TRBV2 to TRBJ2-1; no clear D gene. This CDR3 has 14 amino acids. V lost 2 bases and J lost 5, with 10 bases in between. Germline V CDR1 and CDR2: SNHLY, FYNNEI. This chain's CDR3 is CASSEPRVHNEQFF. In DNA, the CDR3 is TGTGCCAGCAGTGAACCTCGGGTACACAATGAGCAGTTCTTC.

J is TRBJ2-5 and V is TRBV7-8; D is unresolved. V was shortened by 3 bases and J by 3 bases, with 8 bases between the two germline ends. From germline, CDR1 is SGHVS and CDR2 FQNEAQ. This CDR3 has 13 amino acids. The CDR3 here is CASSFRPKETQYF. CDR3 DNA sequence: TGTGCCAGCAGCTTCCGTCCTAAAGAGACCCAGTACTTC.

The V call is TRBV29-1, the J call TRBJ1-2; D perhaps matches TRBD1 (6 bases). Germline V gene lookup returns CDR1 SQVTM and CDR2 ANQGSEA. V shed 1 base and J shed 4 bases, with 10 bases lying between them. This CDR3 region has 13 residues. The CDR3 DNA follows: TGCAGCGTTGAAGCACAGGGAACCTATGGCTACACCTTC. It specifies CSVEAQGTYGYTF.

The genes are TRBV4-3 and TRBJ2-1, with 13 bases that match TRBD2. Trimming removed 0 bases from V and 8 bases from J; junction bases left unmatched: 16. Germline CDR1 and CDR2: LGHNA and YSLEER. This CDR3 contains 20 residues. Written as DNA, the CDR3 is TGCGCCAGCAGCCAAGACCCAACTAGCGGGGGGGCCGAAAGTCTAGATGAGCAGTTCTTC. Encoded protein: CASSQDPTSGGAESLDEQFF.

The gene calls are TRBV7-9 and TRBJ2-1, with D perhaps being TRBD1 or TRBD2 (5 bases each). The CDR3 is 11 residues long. Between the trimmed V and J ends, which lost 6 bases and 7 bases, there was a span of 7 bases. The germline V gene has CDR1 SEHNR and CDR2 FQNEAQ (reference sequence). The CDR3 nucleotides read TGTGCCAGCAGTTGGGGGAATGAGCAGTTCTTC. The encoded protein is CASSWGNEQFF.

CDR3 sequence reads: CSVVGRDYEQYF. CDR3 bases: TGCAGCGTCGTAGGCAGAGACTACGAGCAGTACTTC. The chain recombines TRBV29-1 with TRBJ2-7; D gene unclear. Germline V lookup: CDR1 SQVTM, CDR2 ANQGSEA. Trimming took off 6 bases at V and 3 bases at J, with 12 bases between the two ends. The CDR3 is 12 residues long.

This clone was counted a few times. The same CDR3 can be traced to other DNA sequences in this sample. V is TRBV29-1 and J is TRBJ2-7; D is perhaps TRBD1 (5 bases). Trimming removed 4 bases at V and 0 bases at J, with 10 bases between. The CDR3 contains 13 residues. CDR1 is SQVTM and CDR2 is ANQGSEA in the germline V gene. This CDR3 is CSVVRGDSYEQYF. CDR3 coding DNA: TGCAGCGTTGTTAGGGGTGACTCCTACGAGCAGTACTTC.

The chain joins TRBV4-3 to TRBJ2-6; D perhaps matches TRBD2 (5 bases). The CDR3 loop spans 16 amino acids. Trimming stripped 0 bases from V and 0 bases from J, with 6 bases between. The germline gives CDR1 LGHNA, CDR2 YSLEER. CDR3 nucleotides: TGCGCCAGCAGCCAAGAACGGGGCTCTGGGGCCAACGTCCTGACTTTC. It yields the protein CASSQERGSGANVLTF.

Remarks on this clone: Other DNA sequences in the sample encode the same CDR3. V and J are TRBV29-1 and TRBJ1-1; D is undetermined. Looked up from germline, CDR1 is SQVTM and CDR2 is ANQGSEA. This CDR3 has 11 residues. V was cut by 5 bases and J by 1 base, with 5 bases left in between. The CDR3 sequence is CSVPKNTEAFF. Written as DNA, the CDR3 is TGCAGCGTTCCTAAGAACACTGAAGCTTTCTTT.

This clone was counted only a few times. CDR3 nucleotides: TGTGCCAGCAGCTTAGAAGGGCCAGCCAATTCACCCCTCCACTTT. Amino acids: CASSLEGPANSPLHF. The rearrangement joins TRBV11-2 to TRBJ1-6, with D unclear. V gave up 0 bases and J gave up 7 bases, with 10 bases separating them. Germline values: CDR1 SGHAT, CDR2 FQNNGV. This CDR3 is built from 15 residues.

V usage is TRBV29-1 and J usage is TRBJ1-1; D remains ambiguous. The CDR3 has 12 residues. From germline, CDR1 is SQVTM and CDR2 ANQGSEA. Trimming left V 1 base short and J 1 base short, with 4 bases between. The CDR3 loop is CSVEVGNTEAFF. The CDR3 DNA is TGCAGCGTTGAAGTGGGGAACACTGAAGCTTTCTTT.

Points on this clone: Other DNA sequences in the sample encode the same CDR3. The V gene is TRBV25-1, the J gene TRBJ2-7; D gene uncertain. Trimming cost V 6 bases and J 2 bases, with 5 bases left between them. Per the germline V gene, CDR1 is MGHDK and CDR2 is SYGVNS. CDR3 length equals 11 residues. The CDR3 DNA reads as TGTGCCAGCAGGGTCGCCTACGAGCAGTACTTC. This encodes CASRVAYEQYF.

CDR3: CASSLQTAGSNEQFF. The CDR3 region has the DNA TGTGCCAGCAGCTTGCAAACAGCGGGGTCGAATGAGCAGTTCTTC. This chain uses TRBV5-6 with TRBJ2-1, with 7 bases lining up with TRBD2. The germline V gene has CDR1 SGHDT and CDR2 YYEEEE. The CDR3 sequence is 15 residues long. V lost 1 base and J lost 7; bases outside the gene matches: 8. Supplemented by reference TRBV5-6 and TRBJ2-1, the full variable domain reads DAGVTQSPTHLIKTRGQQVTLRCSPKSGHDTVSWYQQALGQGPQFIFQYYEEEERQRGNFPDRFSGHQFPNYSSELNVNALLLGDSALYLCASSLQTAGSNEQFFGPGTRLTVL.

The rearrangement links TRBV15 to TRBJ2-6; 8 nucleotides line up with TRBD1. The CDR3 length is 17 residues. CDR1 is LNHNV and CDR2 is YYDKDF in the germline V gene (reference sequence). J gave up 3 bases and V 1 base, and 5 bases lay outside the gene matches. DNA for the CDR3: TGTGCCACCAGCAGAGGTGACAGGGGATTTGGGGCCAACGTCCTGACTTTC. This sequence encodes CATSRGDRGFGANVLTF.

This rearrangement joins TRBV27 to TRBJ2-7; 7 positions agree with TRBD1. CDR1 and CDR2 (germline): MNHEY, SMNVEV (reference sequence). The CDR3 sequence is 14 residues long. V dropped 6 bases and J dropped 7; count of bases not matched to a gene: 12. The CDR3 DNA reads as TGTGCCAGCAGCCCCCGGACAGGTATCGGTGAGCAGTACTTC. It specifies CASSPRTGIGEQYF.

The chain combines TRBV9 with TRBJ2-2, with D perhaps being TRBD1 or TRBD2 (6 bases each). Per germline, CDR1 SGDLS and CDR2 YYNGEE. The CDR3 contains 15 residues. Trimming removed 1 base at V and 2 bases at J, with 9 bases between. The CDR3 spells CASSVRGANTGELFF. In DNA, the CDR3 is TGTGCCAGCAGCGTAAGGGGGGCAAACACCGGGGAGCTGTTTTTT. Drawing the rest from reference TRBV9 and TRBJ2-2, the complete variable domain is DSGVTQTPKHLITATGQRVTLRCSPRSGDLSVYWYQQSLDQGLQFLIQYYNGEERAKGNILERFSAQQFPDLHSELNLSSLELGDSALYFCASSVRGANTGELFFGEGSRLTVL.